Each of the 29 T cell receptor beta chains below was sequenced from the same sample in a study of T cells in Graves' hyperthyroidism and ophthalmopathy. Researchers amplified the TCR beta CDR3 regions from RNA transcripts. The study used the HTBI primer set for a first-round RT-PCR of the TCR CDR3. In TCRdb, the multiplex PCR reads were re-called with MiXCR into one record per CDR3 protein. The sample records about 500,000 distinct CDR3 sequences, approximately 16% being singletons. Sequencing used blood. These receptors came from a woman in her 30s with Graves' ophthalmopathy.

The table lists this clonotype with a few counts. This chain joins TRBV13 and TRBJ2-2; D is ambiguous. The length of the CDR3 is 15 residues. The germline CDR1 and CDR2 sequences are PRHDT and FYEKMQ (reference sequence). The V end was cut by 4 bases, the J end by 1 base, with 10 bases between. As DNA, the CDR3 is TGTGCCAGCAGCTCCTCTGACGGGAACACCGGGGAGCTGTTTTTT. Translating gives CASSSSDGNTGELFF.

As to this clonotype: A much larger clonotype is one base distant, so this may be a read error. The rearrangement joins TRBV30 to TRBJ2-7; 7 bases line up with TRBD1. Looked up from germline, CDR1 is GTSNPN and CDR2 is SVGIG (reference sequence). CDR3 size: 14 residues. Unmatched junction bases numbered 7, after V lost 5 bases and J lost 0 bases. The CDR3 loop reads CAWDVTGISYEQYF. CDR3 nucleotide sequence: TGTGCCTGGGACGTGACAGGGATCTCCTACGAGCAGTACTTC.

This clonotype was detected many times. V and J are TRBV6-1 and TRBJ2-7, with TRBD2 matching 10 bases. V shed 9 bases, J shed 0 bases, and the junction held 2 bases outside the gene matches. The CDR3 runs to 13 residues. Per germline, CDR1 MNHNS and CDR2 SASEGT. The CDR3 protein is CASTSGNSYEQYF. CDR3 DNA sequence: TGTGCCAGTACTAGCGGGAACTCCTACGAGCAGTACTTC.

This clonotype was picked up a small number of times. The V and J genes are TRBV4-3 and TRBJ2-2; 11 positions agree with TRBD2. V shed 0 bases and J 7 bases; nucleotides not matched to a gene: 7. Germline loops: CDR1 LGHNA, CDR2 YSLEER. The CDR3 is made up of 17 amino acids. The CDR3 reads CASSQEWLAGGNGELFF. CDR3 nucleotide sequence: TGCGCCAGCAGCCAAGAATGGCTAGCGGGAGGAAACGGGGAGCTGTTTTTT.

This clonotype has ten or more counts. This chain links TRBV7-9 with TRBJ2-7; TRBD2 agrees at 11 bases. CDR3 length: 14 amino acids. Germline V gene data show CDR1 as SEHNR and CDR2 as FQNEAQ (reference sequence). The V and J ends lost 6 bases and 3 bases, in that order; junction bases with no gene match: 4. The DNA for the CDR3 is TGTGCCAGCAGGCCAGGGACTAGCGGCTACGAGCAGTACTTC. Amino acids: CASRPGTSGYEQYF. Filled out from reference TRBV7-9 and TRBJ2-7, the complete variable domain reads DTGVSQNPRHKITKRGQNVTFRCDPISEHNRLYWYRQTLGQGPEFLTYFQNEAQLEKSRLLSDRFSAERPKGSFSTLEIQRTEQGDSAMYLCASRPGTSGYEQYFGPGTRLTVT.

The V gene is TRBV29-1, the J gene TRBJ2-7, with 7 bases identical to TRBD1. Germline V gene data show CDR1 as SQVTM and CDR2 as ANQGSEA. CDR3 length: 13 amino acids. V trimming: 4 bases; J trimming: 4 bases; junction bases outside the gene matches: 7. The DNA of the CDR3 is TGCAGCGTTGTATCAGGGGGAGCGTACGAGCAGTACTTC. Translating it yields CSVVSGGAYEQYF.

Ten or more counts support this clonotype. The J gene is TRBJ2-5, the V gene TRBV24-1; D gene unclear. The V end was cut by 3 bases, the J end by 0 bases, with 7 bases between. The CDR3 covers 14 residues. Germline V gene sequence: CDR1 KGHDR, CDR2 SFDVKD. CDR3 loop: CATSDARDQETQYF. The DNA for the CDR3 is TGTGCCACCAGTGATGCTAGGGACCAAGAGACCCAGTACTTC.

J is TRBJ2-7 and V is TRBV5-1; TRBD2 matches at 7 bases. CDR1 and CDR2 from the germline V gene are SGHRS and YFSETQ. V dropped 4 bases and J dropped 1; count of bases not matched to a gene: 11. CDR3 length: 16 residues. CDR3 amino acids: CASSQGSPLASYEQYF. CDR3 sequence (DNA): TGCGCCAGCAGCCAAGGTTCTCCACTAGCGTCCTACGAGCAGTACTTC. Looking up the rest from reference TRBV5-1 and TRBJ2-7 gives the full variable domain: KAGVTQTPRYLIKTRGQQVTLSCSPISGHRSVSWYQQTPGQGLQFLFEYFSETQRNKGNFPGRFSGRQFSNSRSEMNVSTLELGDSALYLCASSQGSPLASYEQYFGPGTRLTVT.

This clonotype was seen more than once but under ten times. The CDR3 DNA is TGCAGTGCTATCTCAGGGAACACTGAAGCTTTCTTT. Translation gives CSAISGNTEAFF. The rearrangement joins TRBV20-1 to TRBJ1-1, with D hard to call. V lost 4 bases and J lost 1, with 7 bases in between. Germline V gives CDR1 DFQATT, CDR2 SNEGSKA (reference sequence). The CDR3 runs 12 residues.

This clonotype was detected ten times or more. CDR3 loop: CSARVPAPTSTDTQYF. The CDR3 nucleotides read TGCAGTGCTAGAGTACCAGCACCGACTAGCACAGATACGCAGTATTTT. The chain employs TRBV20-1 and TRBJ2-3; D not certain. Per germline, CDR1 DFQATT and CDR2 SNEGSKA (reference sequence). CDR3 size: 16 residues. Trimming took off 1 base at V and 0 bases at J, with 14 bases between the two ends.

This clonotype has a count of ten or more. V gene TRBV11-2 combines with J gene TRBJ2-5; D may be TRBD2 (5 bases). The CDR3 totals 16 residues. CDR1 SGHAT and CDR2 FQNNGV come from the germline V gene. V shed 3 bases and J shed 5 bases, with 19 bases lying between them. CDR3 residues: CASSLTRAGLGETQYF. The CDR3 DNA reads TGTGCCAGCAGCTTGACCCGGGCGGGTCTAGGTGAGACCCAGTACTTC.

This clonotype was seen repeatedly, ten times or more. This rearrangement joins TRBV7-9 to TRBJ2-3; 7 nucleotides align to TRBD1. The V gene's germline CDR1 is SEHNR and CDR2 FQNEAQ (reference sequence). V lost 5 bases to trimming and J lost 2 bases; unmatched junction nucleotides: 7. The CDR3 is 15 amino acids. As DNA, the CDR3 is TGTGCCAGCAGCCCACGAGGGGGCGTCACAGATACGCAGTATTTT. Protein: CASSPRGGVTDTQYF.

In this sample, this clonotype turned up many times. This rearrangement joins TRBV2 to TRBJ2-2; maybe TRBD1 (6 bases). Trimming shortened V by 5 bases and J by 7 bases, and 8 bases separated the two germline ends. The CDR3 loop spans 12 amino acids. Per germline, CDR1 SNHLY and CDR2 FYNNEI. CDR3 sequence reads: CASSRTVGELFF. The CDR3 DNA is TGTGCCAGCAGTCGGACAGTCGGGGAGCTGTTTTTT.

In its sample, this clonotype was seen a few times. V gene TRBV27 combines with J gene TRBJ2-1, with 8 bases aligning to TRBD1. The length of the CDR3 is 17 residues. The V gene end was trimmed by 5 bases and the J gene end by 1 base; junction bases not matched to a gene: 10. The V gene's germline CDR1 is MNHEY and CDR2 SMNVEV (reference sequence). The CDR3 here is CASSLPPGGKSYNEQFF. The CDR3 DNA is TGTGCCAGCAGTCTACCCCCAGGGGGCAAGTCCTACAATGAGCAGTTCTTC.

Ten or more counts support this clonotype. The V gene is TRBV3-1, the J gene TRBJ1-6, with D hard to call. CDR3 length: 14 amino acids. Trimming left V 4 bases short and J 11 bases short, with 15 bases between. Germline CDR1 LGHDT, CDR2 YNNKEL (reference sequence). The CDR3 reads CASSLRTEGAPLHF. In DNA form, the CDR3 reads TGTGCCAGCAGCCTACGGACGGAGGGCGCACCCCTCCACTTT.

The chain combines TRBV19 with TRBJ2-3; D is unclear. Deletions cut 7 bases from V and 2 bases from J, with 16 bases between. The CDR3 length is 15 residues. Per the germline V gene, CDR1 is LNHDA and CDR2 is SQIVND (reference sequence). Here the CDR3 DNA reads TGTGCCAGTAAGGGAAATGTCCTCCTCACAGATACGCAGTATTTT. Protein: CASKGNVLLTDTQYF.

This clonotype showed up just a few times. V usage is TRBV28 and J usage is TRBJ2-1; tentatively, D is TRBD2 (6 bases). V dropped 5 bases and J dropped 3 bases, with 11 bases sitting between them. The germline CDR1 and CDR2 sequences are MDHEN and SYDVKM. This CDR3 is built from 14 residues. The CDR3 spells CASSVGEVYNEQFF. The CDR3 DNA reads as TGTGCCAGCAGTGTGGGGGAGGTCTACAATGAGCAGTTCTTC.

This clonotype was seen a handful of times. An end of the junction does not agree with germline; a read error may underlie this. V gene TRBV29-1 combines with J gene TRBJ1-2; D possibly corresponds to TRBD1 (6 bases). The CDR3 sequence is 14 residues long. Germline CDR1 and CDR2: SQVTM and ANQGSEA. CDR3 nucleotide sequence: TGCAGCGTGGAAGGGGGGCCCGAGGGGTATGGCTACACCTTC. It yields the protein CSVEGGPEGYGYTF.

This clonotype was counted between two and nine times. For the CDR3, the DNA is TGTGCCACCAGTGATTTGAACCCCTCCAATGAGCAGTTCTTC. Translating gives CATSDLNPSNEQFF. The chain combines TRBV24-1 with TRBJ2-1; D unresolved. There are 14 residues in the CDR3. Germline loops: CDR1 KGHDR, CDR2 SFDVKD. Trimming took 0 bases from V and 6 from J, leaving 8 bases between them.

This clonotype was observed many times. The chain combines TRBV7-9 with TRBJ1-5; 12 bases agree with TRBD1. J lost 6 bases, V lost 5 bases, and 5 bases had no gene match. The germline gives CDR1 SEHNR, CDR2 FQNEAQ (reference sequence). The CDR3 length is 15 residues. Written as DNA, the CDR3 is TGTGCCAGCAGCCGCGGGACAGGGGGCGGTCAGCCCCAGCATTTT. It encodes CASSRGTGGGQPQHF.

The chain combines TRBV5-6 with TRBJ2-4, with D tentatively TRBD1 (8 bases). Looked up from germline, CDR1 is SGHDT and CDR2 is YYEEEE. The V and J ends lost 8 bases and 8 bases respectively, with 20 bases between them. CDR3 length: 14 residues. The CDR3 loop reads CASALRQGRDIQYF. Written as DNA, the CDR3 is TGTGCCAGTGCCTTAAGACAGGGGAGGGACATTCAGTACTTC. Looking up the rest from reference TRBV5-6 and TRBJ2-4 gives the full variable domain: DAGVTQSPTHLIKTRGQQVTLRCSPKSGHDTVSWYQQALGQGPQFIFQYYEEEERQRGNFPDRFSGHQFPNYSSELNVNALLLGDSALYLCASALRQGRDIQYFGAGTRLSVL.

This clonotype was seen at least ten times. The rearrangement uses TRBV20-1 and TRBJ2-1, with 11 bases fitting TRBD2. After removal of 4 bases from V and 3 bases from J, the junction contained 5 bases not matched to a gene. CDR3 size: 15 residues. Germline V gives CDR1 DFQATT, CDR2 SNEGSKA (reference sequence). Here the CDR3 reads CSAKKGLADYNEQFF. CDR3 bases: TGCAGTGCTAAGAAGGGACTAGCGGACTACAATGAGCAGTTCTTC.

The table lists this clonotype with a few counts. The J gene is TRBJ2-7, the V gene TRBV6-1; D unresolved. Looked up from germline, CDR1 is MNHNS and CDR2 is SASEGT. The CDR3 runs 15 residues. V lost 5 bases and J 0 bases, leaving 14 bases between the germline ends. The CDR3 region has the DNA TGTGCCAGCAGTCGGAATCTCAGGAGCTCCTACGAGCAGTACTTC. Its translation: CASSRNLRSSYEQYF.

V usage is TRBV20-1 and J usage is TRBJ1-4, with D unclear. The CDR3 spans 15 residues. The germline V gene encodes CDR1 DFQATT and CDR2 SNEGSKA (reference sequence). Trimming removed 0 bases from V and 8 bases from J, with 16 bases in between. This chain's CDR3 is CSARDVGPGKEKLFF. The CDR3 DNA sequence: TGCAGTGCTAGAGACGTGGGCCCGGGAAAGGAAAAACTGTTTTTT.

V usage is TRBV18 and J usage is TRBJ2-7; D is ambiguous. Germline V CDR1 and CDR2: KGHSH, LQKENI. The CDR3 covers 13 residues. V was pared by 4 bases and J by 2 bases, with 9 bases between. The CDR3 nucleotides are TGTGCCAGCTCACGGACCGAAACCTACGAGCAGTACTTC. Translated, it gives CASSRTETYEQYF.

This clonotype was seen ten or more times. V usage is TRBV6-2 or TRBV6-3 and J usage is TRBJ1-1, with D perhaps matching TRBD1 (6 bases). Trimming cost V 6 bases and J 0 bases, with 17 bases left between them. The CDR3 spans 16 residues. Germline CDR1 reads MNHEY; CDR2 reads SVGEGT. This CDR3 reads CASSEPPGQLNTEAFF. CDR3 coding DNA: TGTGCCAGCAGCGAACCCCCGGGACAACTGAACACTGAAGCTTTCTTT.

In its sample, this clonotype was seen many times. V usage is TRBV5-4 and J usage is TRBJ2-5, with D possibly TRBD2 on 6 matching bases. The germline V and J ends were trimmed by 1 base and 1 base, with 14 bases remaining between them. The CDR3 totals 16 residues. Germline lookup yields CDR1 SGHNT and CDR2 YYREEE (reference sequence). Here the CDR3 reads CASSLTSGGGQETQYF. In nucleotides, the CDR3 is TGTGCCAGCAGCTTGACGTCCGGGGGAGGCCAAGAGACCCAGTACTTC.

This clonotype was picked up many times. The chain couples TRBV12-3 or TRBV12-4 to TRBJ2-7; 10 nucleotides line up with TRBD1. The V gene end was trimmed by 7 bases and the J gene end by 2 bases; junction bases not matched to a gene: 5. The CDR3 runs 14 residues. CDR3 nucleotides: TGTGCCAGCACTCAAGGACAGGGGGCCTACGAGCAGTACTTC. It yields the protein CASTQGQGAYEQYF.

This clonotype has at least ten counts. The genes are TRBV5-8 and TRBJ1-1; 8 nucleotides line up with TRBD1. This CDR3 contains 16 residues. V was clipped by 4 bases and J by 2 bases; unmatched bases: 10. Germline V gene data show CDR1 as SGHTS and CDR2 as YDEGEE. CDR3 DNA: TGTGCCAGCAGCCACCCCTCCGGGACAGGTAACACTGAAGCTTTCTTT. Amino acid sequence: CASSHPSGTGNTEAFF.